This T cell receptor (beta chain) was obtained from a study of shared T cell receptors in the human thymus. Sequencing used immunoSEQ multiplex PCR; TCRdb keeps in-frame clones, though not all of them. The sample carries 500,000 to 750,000 clones, approximately 90% recorded once. Trimming removed 5 bases from V and 2 bases from J, with 13 bases in between. Germline CDR1 and CDR2: MDHEN and SYDVKM. The CDR3 loop spans 15 amino acids. The same specimen was also included in a second study, on human thymus T cells.

This rearrangement joins TRBV28 to TRBJ1-5; D may be TRBD1 (6 bases). The sequenced sample consisted of thymocytes. The sequence came from a boy under two years old with a congenital heart defect. The CDR3: CASSARGLGNQPQHF. CDR3 in DNA: TGTGCCAGCAGTGCCAGGGGTTTGGGCAATCAGCCCCAGCATTTT.